This paragraph covers one T cell receptor (beta chain) sequence. Original analysis: Reference gene primer amplification in the assay estimated nucleated cell counts. Produced via immunoSEQ multiplex PCR; TCRdb's table is partial and in-frame only. V and J calls and clone size are as listed in that table; D and trimming were resolved from the DNA. The repertoire includes 220,000 or so clones, around four fifths of them detected once, and just under 20% sits in the top ten. The data were obtained in a study of blood T cell repertoires in COVID-19. Study information: COVID-19 samples collected from the United States, Italy and Spain covered acute and convalescent phases. Sample material is recorded as cDNA or gDNA derived from T cells, B-cell-depleted T cells, or PBMCs.

The germline V gene encodes CDR1 SEHNR and CDR2 FQNEAQ (reference sequence). V was clipped by 3 bases and J by 4 bases, with 15 bases between them. There are 15 residues in the CDR3. J is TRBJ1-2 and V is TRBV7-9; D unclear. The sequencing input was peripheral blood. This receptor was identified in a man aged 25 to 45 with active or convalescent COVID-19. CDR3 in amino acids: CASSFLAGVGYGYTF. CDR3 DNA: TGTGCCAGCAGCTTCCTAGCGGGAGTGGGCTATGGCTACACCTTC.